These T cell receptor beta chains were read from a single sample in a study of beta chain features in type 1 diabetes. The assay was immunoSEQ multiplex PCR, and TCRdb's table has in-frame clones only and misses some. Of fewer than 900,000 clones listed, roughly a sixth are singletons. The sample was naive CD4+ T cells from blood. These receptors were taken from a woman between 18 and 29 years old in good health. CDR3s include the opening cysteine and the closing phenylalanine or tryptophan. The D gene is left open where the match is weak. Only some rows state a clone size, as once, few, many or a class for expanded clones.

few	TRBV5-4	NA	TRBJ1-1	TGTGCCAGCAGCCTGGACAGCTACACTGAAGCTTTCTTT	CASSLDSYTEAFF
NA	TRBV19	NA	TRBJ2-1	TGTGCCAGTAGTATAGACAGGGACAATGAGCAGTTCTTC	CASSIDRDNEQFF
NA	TRBV28	TRBD1	TRBJ2-2	TGTGCCAGCAGTCCGACAGGGGGCAACACCGGGGAGCTGTTTTTT	CASSPTGGNTGELFF
few	TRBV5-1	NA	TRBJ2-1	TGCGCCAGCAGCAGGAGGGGGGCTAGCCCGAACAATGAGCAGTTCTTC	CASSRRGASPNNEQFF
NA	TRBV7-9	NA	TRBJ1-2	TGTGCCAGCAGCTATGGGAGATCTAACTATGGCTACACCTTC	CASSYGRSNYGYTF
few	TRBV6-5	TRBD2	TRBJ2-1	TGTGCCAGCCGTAAGGGACTAGCGGGCTACAATGAGCAGTTCTTC	CASRKGLAGYNEQFF
few	TRBV10-3	TRBD2	TRBJ2-2	TGTGCCATCAGTGGGGCTAGCGGTACGAACACCGGGGAGCTGTTTTTT	CAISGASGTNTGELFF
few	TRBV7-2	TRBD2	TRBJ2-5	TGTGCCAGCAGCTACTATCCACGGACTAGCGGAGAGACCCAGTACTTC	CASSYYPRTSGETQYF
NA	TRBV6-5	NA	TRBJ1-3	TGTGCCAGCAGTTTAGGGGGGGCACAATCTGGAAACACCATATATTTT	CASSLGGAQSGNTIYF
NA	TRBV7-9	NA	TRBJ1-4	TGTGCCAGCAGCTTAGTTCCGGGGATTGGTGAAAAACTGTTTTTT	CASSLVPGIGEKLFF
NA	TRBV7-2	TRBD1	TRBJ2-1	TGTGCCAGCAGCCGCGGACAGGGAACGAACAATGAGCAGTTCTTC	CASSRGQGTNNEQFF
NA	TRBV27	NA	TRBJ1-4	TGTGCCAGCAGTTCTGCAACTAATGAAAAACTGTTTTTT	CASSSATNEKLFF
NA	TRBV19	NA	TRBJ1-2	TGTGCCAGTAGTATGACCTTCCTGGTCCACTATGGCTACACCTTC	CASSMTFLVHYGYTF
NA	TRBV28	NA	TRBJ2-7	TGTGCCAGCAGTTTAATCACGTGGGGGGACGAGCAGTACTTC	CASSLITWGDEQYF
NA	TRBV7-8	NA	TRBJ2-7	TGTGCCAGCAGTTCTAACATTCCAAGCGAGCAGTACTTC	CASSSNIPSEQYF
NA	TRBV9	NA	TRBJ2-7	TGTGCCAGCAGCGTAGATTTGGGTCTCTCCTACGAGCAGTACTTC	CASSVDLGLSYEQYF
few	TRBV10-3	NA	TRBJ2-1	TGTGCCATCAGTGGGGGAGAATTCACTTACAACGATGAGCAGTTCTTC	CAISGGEFTYNDEQFF
NA	TRBV28	NA	TRBJ1-2	TGTGCCAGCAGTTTGCTCAGGGACGACTATGGCTACACCTTC	CASSLLRDDYGYTF
few	TRBV6-5	NA	TRBJ2-2	TGTGCCAGCAGGGGGGGAGAAACGAACACCGGGGAGCTGTTTTTT	CASRGGETNTGELFF
NA	TRBV28	NA	TRBJ2-7	TGTGCCAGCAGTTCTAGCTTCGAGCAGTACTTC	CASSSSFEQYF
few	TRBV18	NA	TRBJ1-2	TGTGCCAGCTCACCACCCGTAATTTTCTATGGCTACACCTTC	CASSPPVIFYGYTF
few	TRBV7-9	TRBD2	TRBJ2-7	TGTGCCAGCAGCTTAGGGTCCCCAACTAGCGGGAGATCCTACGAGCAGTACTTC	CASSLGSPTSGRSYEQYF
NA	TRBV10-3	TRBD1	TRBJ1-1	TGTGCCATCCGCCGGGGACAGGCCGAAGCTTTCTTT	CAIRRGQAEAFF
NA	TRBV7-3	TRBD2	TRBJ2-1	TGTGCCAGCAGCCCAGGACTAGCGGGTCATGAGCAGTTCTTC	CASSPGLAGHEQFF
NA	TRBV7-9	TRBD1	TRBJ2-1	TGTGCCAGCAGCCCTGGACAGGGAACCTCGCAGTTCTTC	CASSPGQGTSQFF
NA	TRBV6-5	TRBD1	TRBJ2-7	TGTGCCAGCAGTTATTCCGGGACAGGGGGCTACGAGCAGTACTTC	CASSYSGTGGYEQYF
few	TRBV2	NA	TRBJ1-2	TGTGCCAGCAGTGTAGAGCAGGGTACCAACTATGGCTACACCTTC	CASSVEQGTNYGYTF